The present TCR beta chain was sequenced within a study of T cells in Graves' hyperthyroidism and ophthalmopathy. Authors of the study amplified TCR beta CDR3 regions from RNA transcripts. Initially, a first-round RT-PCR of the TCR CDR3 employed the HTBI primer set. TCRdb reprocessed the multiplex PCR reads with MiXCR, giving one entry per CDR3 protein. The table lists 480,000 or so distinct CDR3 sequences, 46% of them singletons. The germline gives CDR1 DFQATT, CDR2 SNEGSKA (reference sequence). This CDR3 spans 11 amino acids. This clonotype was obtained from an adult woman with Graves' disease, either hyperthyroidism or ophthalmopathy (not recorded which). The chain has TRBV20-1 and TRBJ1-1, with D possibly TRBD1 on 5 matching bases. The sample consisted of peripheral blood or thyroid tissue (not recorded which). The CDR3 is CSLGANTEAFF. The CDR3 DNA is TGCAGCTTAGGGGCCAACACTGAAGCTTTCTTT.